These 31 T cell receptor beta chains were sequenced from one sample in a study of beta chain features in type 1 diabetes (dated 2018 in TCRdb). Summary of the overall study and its limitations: Type 1 diabetes patients showed a moderate but significant shortening of TCRB CDR3 length in all four CD4+ subsets.

The method behind the library was the immunoSEQ multiplex PCR assay. The entire isolated RNA was reverse transcribed using the High Capacity cDNA Reverse Transcription Kit, and thus expressed TCRB transcripts were sequenced. TCRdb took over this immuneACCESS table, retaining in-frame rearrangements with V and J assigned. Such tables are incomplete; in checked studies, under half of the missing clones stem from an unresolved V gene, and the remainder is unexplained. Present in this sample are roughly 260,000 clones, roughly 10% of which were seen just once. The ten largest clones represent around 0.017% of the sample. Their cognate antigens are unknown. The sample consisted of naive CD4+ T cells from blood. The cell subset or site label of this sample denotes: true naive CD4+ T cells. These receptors all come from a young man with type 1 diabetes.

The gene calls are TRBV9 and TRBJ2-6; TRBD1 agrees at 9 bases. Germline values: CDR1 SGDLS, CDR2 YYNGEE. The CDR3 runs 19 residues. V lost 2 bases, J lost 2 bases, and 11 bases stayed unmatched. The CDR3 sequence is CASSVRWGQGPPGANVLTF. Written as DNA, the CDR3 is TGTGCCAGCAGCGTTAGGTGGGGACAGGGACCCCCTGGGGCCAACGTCCTGACTTTC.

This rearrangement joins TRBV5-4 to TRBJ2-5; D may be TRBD2 (6 bases). Germline assignment: CDR1 SGHNT and CDR2 YYREEE (reference sequence). The CDR3 sequence is 13 residues long. V was cut by 4 bases and J by 2 bases, with 9 bases left in between. DNA of the CDR3: TGTGCCAGCAGCCGGGACTTGCAAGAGACCCAGTACTTC. It yields the protein CASSRDLQETQYF. Variable domain in full (rest from reference TRBV5-4 and TRBJ2-5): ETGVTQSPTHLIKTRGQQVTLRCSSQSGHNTVSWYQQALGQGPQFIFQYYREEENGRGNFPPRFSGLQFPNYSSELNVNALELDDSALYLCASSRDLQETQYFGPGTRLLVL.

This clone was recorded a few times. The CDR3 sequence is CASSYSSDNEQFF. In DNA, the CDR3 is TGTGCCAGCAGTTACTCGTCCGACAATGAGCAGTTCTTC. The V and J genes are TRBV6-5 and TRBJ2-1; D unresolved. CDR3 length: 13 residues. Germline V CDR1 and CDR2: MNHEY, SVGAGI. V lost 0 bases, J lost 5 bases, and 5 bases lay in between.

The rearrangement uses TRBV10-3 and TRBJ1-1; TRBD1 might be the D (5 bases). V was trimmed by 2 bases and J by 11 bases, leaving 18 bases between them. This CDR3 has 14 residues. Looked up from germline, CDR1 is ENHRY and CDR2 is SYGVKD. This CDR3 reads CAISEGQGVSGAFF. The CDR3 DNA is TGTGCCATCAGTGAGGGCCAGGGTGTTTCTGGGGCTTTCTTT.

This clone occurred a few times. The V and J genes are TRBV7-9 and TRBJ2-4, with 7 bases matching TRBD1. V lost 5 bases, J lost 3 bases, and 7 bases stayed unmatched. Germline lookup yields CDR1 SEHNR and CDR2 FQNEAQ (reference sequence). The length of the CDR3 is 15 residues. CDR3 nucleotide sequence: TGTGCCAGCAGCCGGCCACAGGGGATCAAAAACATTCAGTACTTC. Translated: CASSRPQGIKNIQYF.

The chain links TRBV4-2 to TRBJ2-7, with TRBD2 as a possible D gene (5 bases). Trimming stripped 1 base from V and 2 bases from J, with 12 bases between. Germline V gene sequence: CDR1 LGHNA, CDR2 YNFKEQ. This CDR3 contains 15 residues. The CDR3 spells CASSQGSASAYEQYF. CDR3 DNA sequence: TGTGCCAGCAGCCAAGGTAGCGCCTCGGCCTACGAGCAGTACTTC.

This clone was counted a few times. V and J are TRBV5-4 and TRBJ1-6, with D possibly matching TRBD1 (5 bases). This CDR3 has 15 amino acids. Germline CDR1 and CDR2: SGHNT and YYREEE (reference sequence). With 0 bases removed from V and 9 bases from J, the gap between germline ends came to 13 bases. The CDR3 here is CASSLEDTGFSPLHF. CDR3 coding DNA: TGTGCCAGCAGCTTGGAGGACACCGGCTTTTCACCCCTCCACTTT.

This clone turned up a few times. This rearrangement joins TRBV30 to TRBJ2-3, with D possibly TRBD1 on 7 matching bases. The CDR3 is made up of 15 amino acids. Germline loops: CDR1 GTSNPN, CDR2 SVGIG (reference sequence). V lost 3 bases and J 4 bases, leaving 17 bases between the germline ends. The CDR3 loop is CAWSRIRGAADTQYF. Written as DNA, the CDR3 is TGTGCCTGGAGCCGGATCAGGGGGGCGGCAGATACGCAGTATTTT.

V gene TRBV5-1 combines with J gene TRBJ2-3; maybe TRBD2 (6 bases). Germline assignment: CDR1 SGHRS and CDR2 YFSETQ. The V and J ends lost 6 bases and 2 bases respectively, with 13 bases between them. The CDR3 consists of 14 residues. CDR3 sequence: CASKGGGVTDTQYF. In nucleotides, the CDR3 is TGCGCCAGCAAGGGCGGCGGGGTCACAGATACGCAGTATTTT.

The rearrangement uses TRBV5-1 and TRBJ2-3, with 10 bases fitting TRBD2. CDR3 length: 17 residues. Germline CDR1 and CDR2: SGHRS and YFSETQ. After removal of 4 bases from V and 2 bases from J, the junction contained 10 bases not matched to a gene. CDR3 in amino acids: CASSKDGLAEYTDTQYF. In DNA, the CDR3 is TGCGCCAGCAGCAAAGATGGACTAGCGGAATACACAGATACGCAGTATTTT.

This clone was seen a handful of times. V usage is TRBV5-1 and J usage is TRBJ2-1; D might be TRBD2 (7 bases). CDR3 length: 16 residues. Germline loops: CDR1 SGHRS, CDR2 YFSETQ. The V and J ends lost 0 bases and 7 bases respectively, with 17 bases between them. The CDR3 protein is CASSLGFGGPGNEQFF. Here the CDR3 DNA reads TGCGCCAGCAGCTTGGGGTTCGGGGGGCCAGGGAATGAGCAGTTCTTC.

The V call is TRBV7-2, the J call TRBJ2-2, with a weak D call TRBD1 (6 bases). Germline values: CDR1 SGHTA, CDR2 FQGNSA. The CDR3 loop spans 15 amino acids. With 3 bases removed from V and 6 bases from J, the gap between germline ends came to 14 bases. CDR3 amino acids: CASSFTAPGAGELFF. CDR3 in DNA: TGTGCCAGCAGCTTTACAGCCCCAGGGGCCGGGGAGCTGTTTTTT.

The V call is TRBV7-2, the J call TRBJ2-1, with D tentatively TRBD1 (6 bases). Germline V CDR1 and CDR2: SGHTA, FQGNSA. Trimming took 4 bases from V and 1 from J, leaving 11 bases between them. This CDR3 has 15 residues. The CDR3 here is CASSWGTPSYNEQFF. Written as DNA, the CDR3 is TGTGCCAGCAGCTGGGGGACACCTTCCTACAATGAGCAGTTCTTC.

This chain joins TRBV6-6 and TRBJ2-1; 7 bases agree with TRBD1. This CDR3 comprises 13 residues. CDR1 is MNHNY, CDR2 SVGAGI, per germline (reference sequence). V was clipped by 6 bases and J by 6 bases; unmatched bases: 5. CDR3: CASRLTGVNEQFF. The CDR3 coding sequence is TGTGCCAGCAGGTTAACAGGGGTCAATGAGCAGTTCTTC.

This clone appeared a few times. J is TRBJ2-3 and V is TRBV18, with D perhaps matching TRBD2 (6 bases). The V gene lost 3 bases and the J gene lost 3 bases, with 10 bases spanning the gap. The CDR3 consists of 14 residues. Germline-derived CDR1 and CDR2 are KGHSH and LQKENI. Here the CDR3 reads CASSPPGGTDTQYF. The CDR3, as DNA: TGTGCCAGCTCACCCCCCGGGGGAACAGATACGCAGTATTTT.

The chain uses TRBV29-1 and TRBJ1-1; D not certain. The CDR3 is 12 residues long. CDR1 is SQVTM, CDR2 ANQGSEA, per germline. V lost 4 bases and J 4 bases, leaving 10 bases between the germline ends. Here the CDR3 DNA reads TGCAGCGTTGCAACACGGGGCACTGAAGCTTTCTTT. Translation gives CSVATRGTEAFF.

Of note for this clone: This same CDR3 is encoded by further DNA sequences in the sample. This chain connects TRBV7-3 to TRBJ2-3, with 8 positions matching TRBD2. Per the germline V gene, CDR1 is SGHTA and CDR2 is FQGTGA. This CDR3 is 15 amino acids long. V dropped 3 bases and J dropped 1; count of bases not matched to a gene: 3. Here the CDR3 reads CASSFGTSGTDTQYF. DNA for the CDR3: TGTGCCAGCAGCTTCGGGACTAGTGGCACAGATACGCAGTATTTT.

In this sample, this clone turned up a few times. The chain employs TRBV30 and TRBJ1-1; D not resolved. The ends were cut back, 0 bases at V and 1 base at J, with 12 bases in the middle. CDR3 size: 15 residues. CDR1 is GTSNPN and CDR2 is SVGIG in the germline V gene (reference sequence). In DNA form, the CDR3 reads TGTGCCTGGAGTGTAATTGGCAGAGGGAACACTGAAGCTTTCTTT. Protein sequence: CAWSVIGRGNTEAFF.

This clone was detected only a few times. CDR3 bases: TGTGCCAGCAGCGATCAGGGGCGTCAGCCCCAGCATTTT. Translating it yields CASSDQGRQPQHF. The chain has TRBV2 and TRBJ1-5; D may be TRBD1 (6 bases). CDR1 is SNHLY, CDR2 FYNNEI, per germline. This CDR3 has 13 residues. Trimming pared 6 bases from V and 6 bases from J, leaving 12 bases between.

CDR3 DNA sequence: TGCGCCAACCCGTGGCAGGGGAACACCGGGGAGCTGTTTTTT. Protein product: CANPWQGNTGELFF. The chain couples TRBV4-1 to TRBJ2-2, with D perhaps matching TRBD1 (5 bases). Germline CDR1 and CDR2: MGHRA and YSYEKL. This CDR3 is built from 14 residues. V lost 10 bases to trimming and J lost 1 base, with 13 bases between them.

The gene calls are TRBV18 and TRBJ2-7; 11 bases match TRBD2. This CDR3 contains 17 residues. The trim removed 0 bases at V and 0 bases at J, leaving 4 bases unmatched. Germline CDR1 and CDR2: KGHSH and LQKENI. Written as DNA, the CDR3 is TGTGCCAGCTCACCACCGTCTAGCGGGGGGCACTCCTACGAGCAGTACTTC. Protein product: CASSPPSSGGHSYEQYF.

The chain employs TRBV6-6 and TRBJ2-7, with no clear D. Trimming shortened V by 0 bases and J by 6 bases, and 9 bases separated the two germline ends. The CDR3 runs to 13 residues. Germline lookup yields CDR1 MNHNY and CDR2 SVGAGI (reference sequence). In nucleotides, the CDR3 is TGTGCCAGCAGTTACTCGAGCTCGGGCGAGCAGTACTTC. Amino acids: CASSYSSSGEQYF.

This clone was observed a handful of times. This sequence joins TRBV30 and TRBJ2-7; TRBD1 is a possible D gene (6 bases). Germline values: CDR1 GTSNPN, CDR2 SVGIG (reference sequence). The CDR3 is 12 amino acids. Trimming took 2 bases from V and 6 from J, leaving 11 bases between them. Written as DNA, the CDR3 is TGTGCCTGGAGTATTATGACAGGCGAGCAGTACTTC. Its translation: CAWSIMTGEQYF.

This CDR3 is CAWSVIRVGTSNNEQFF. The DNA of the CDR3 is TGTGCCTGGAGTGTAATTAGGGTAGGGACTAGCAACAATGAGCAGTTCTTC. The V call is TRBV30, the J call TRBJ2-1, with 9 bases fitting TRBD2. Germline V gene sequence: CDR1 GTSNPN, CDR2 SVGIG (reference sequence). Unmatched junction bases numbered 11, after V lost 0 bases and J lost 5 bases. The CDR3 extends over 17 amino acids.

This clone came up a few times. The chain links TRBV10-3 to TRBJ2-1, with D possibly being TRBD2 (5 bases). The CDR3 loop spans 16 amino acids. V lost 3 bases, J lost 0 bases, and 12 bases lay in between. Per the germline V gene, CDR1 is ENHRY and CDR2 is SYGVKD. CDR3 residues: CAISDASSSSYNEQFF. CDR3 coding DNA: TGTGCCATCAGTGACGCTAGCTCAAGCTCCTACAATGAGCAGTTCTTC.

The chain recombines TRBV18 with TRBJ2-3, with 10 bases that match TRBD1. Unmatched junction bases numbered 3, after V lost 3 bases and J lost 3 bases. The CDR3 contains 15 residues. Germline CDR1 is KGHSH and CDR2 is LQKENI. CDR3 sequence reads: CASSPQGQGTDTQYF. In DNA, the CDR3 is TGTGCCAGCTCACCTCAGGGACAGGGGACAGATACGCAGTATTTT.

This clone was seen a few times. V is TRBV5-1 and J is TRBJ2-1, with 8 positions matching TRBD1. The CDR3 totals 12 residues. The V gene's germline CDR1 is SGHRS and CDR2 YFSETQ. V lost 3 bases to trimming and J lost 9 bases; unmatched junction nucleotides: 2. CDR3: CASSSTGGEQFF. For the CDR3, the DNA is TGCGCCAGCAGCTCAACAGGGGGTGAGCAGTTCTTC.

Only a few counts were recorded for this clone. CDR3 region: CASSSETGGVADTQYF. CDR3 nucleotides: TGTGCCAGCAGCTCTGAAACAGGGGGCGTCGCAGATACGCAGTATTTT. This chain links TRBV7-9 with TRBJ2-3, with TRBD1 identical over 9 bases. Germline loops: CDR1 SEHNR, CDR2 FQNEAQ (reference sequence). Germline trimming cut 4 bases from V and 4 bases from J; bases unmatched to any gene: 9. This CDR3 is 16 amino acids long.

This clone has a handful of counts. One junction end does not reproduce the germline sequence, and a read error may be involved. The gene calls are TRBV19 and TRBJ1-1; TRBD1 aligns across 9 bases. The CDR3 is 11 residues long. Germline CDR1 is LNHDA and CDR2 is SQIVND (reference sequence). DNA of the CDR3: TGTGCCAGTACCGACCGGGACAGGGTGACGTTT. Residues: CASTDRDRVTF.

This clone was counted only a few times. J is TRBJ2-3 and V is TRBV7-9, with D perhaps TRBD1 (8 bases). Trimming removed 5 bases at V and 3 bases at J, with 21 bases between. This CDR3 region has 17 residues. Germline-derived CDR1 and CDR2 are SEHNR and FQNEAQ (reference sequence). The CDR3 DNA reads TGTGCCAGCAGCCCCGGACAGGGAGGACTAGGGACAGATACGCAGTATTTT. Encoded protein: CASSPGQGGLGTDTQYF.

The chain links TRBV12-5 to TRBJ2-3; a possible D gene is TRBD2 (5 bases). Looked up from germline, CDR1 is LGHNT and CDR2 is FRNRAP. The CDR3 has 15 amino acids. The V end lost 1 base, the J end lost 4 bases, and 12 bases lay between the germline ends. The CDR3 loop is CASGLAPPRADTQYF. As DNA, the CDR3 is TGTGCTAGTGGTTTGGCCCCCCCGAGGGCAGATACGCAGTATTTT.